This T cell receptor (beta chain) was found in a study of blood T cell repertoires in COVID-19. The assay was immunoSEQ multiplex PCR, and TCRdb's table has in-frame clones only and misses some. Found here are hundreds of thousands of clones, around 87% of them singletons; the top ten hold 3.5% to 4.5%. Those enrolled, adults aged roughly 18 to 89 years, came from 20 to 25 US areas. Sequenced material: PBMCs or T cells enriched from blood (not recorded which). The receptor's source is a young woman with acute COVID-19.

CDR3 amino acids: CASRQPGQGAVYGYTF. DNA for the CDR3: TGTGCCAGCAGACAACCGGGACAGGGTGCAGTGTATGGCTACACCTTC. The chain couples TRBV27 to TRBJ1-2; 9 bases are a match to TRBD1. The J segment lost 5 bases and the V segment lost 6 bases, leaving 13 bases of the junction unmatched. The CDR3 length is 16 residues. CDR1 and CDR2 from the germline V gene are MNHEY and SMNVEV (reference sequence).